This TCR beta chain was sequenced during a study of blood T cells in healthy people across ages. As for the study in general: Template-switching capture recovered about one barcoded beta molecule per two T cells. Study-wide findings and caveats: Correlation between TCR beta diversity and naive T cell percentage was strong.

Primers used in a second PCR of about 7 to 12 cycles were a sample-barcoded 5' primer and a J-beta primer mix. A template-switch adaptor with 12 random nucleotides tagged each cDNA molecule. TCRdb itself ran the 5' RACE reads through MiXCR, one entry per CDR3 protein. The table shows 600,000 to 800,000 distinct CDR3 sequences, with roughly half occurring only once. About this clonotype itself: Its antigen remains unknown.

The germline CDR1 and CDR2 sequences are SNHLY and FYNNEI. The CDR3 spans 11 residues. Trimming pared 8 bases from V and 10 bases from J, leaving 14 bases between. The TCR was taken from an elderly woman in good health. The material sequenced was blood. The chain joins TRBV2 to TRBJ1-1, with a tentative D call TRBD1 (6 bases). The CDR3 DNA follows: TGTGCCAGCTTTGCGGACAGTGGAGCTTTCTTT. Translated, it gives CASFADSGAFF.